This T cell receptor beta chain was recorded in a study of T cell repertoires in cytomegalovirus infection. General study points: There were carriers of CMV plus the relevant HLA, and cumulative public TCR beta family frequency identified them. What dominated the ex vivo response were HLA-C-restricted CMV-specific TCR beta clonotypes.

This clonotype occurred many times. The antigen remains undetermined. TCRdb redid the calling of the reads with MiXCR, one entry per CDR3 protein. The repertoire includes a few hundred thousand distinct CDR3 sequences, around 18% of them detected once, and 7.5% to 9% sits in the top ten. The TCR sequence derives from a human donor in good health (CMV status not recorded). Some clones in this sample may be carry-over from other donors' samples. Sequences were obtained from PBMCs.

The CDR3 sequence: CASTGQGALNTGELFF. CDR3 in DNA: TGTGCCAGCACCGGACAGGGGGCGCTGAACACCGGGGAGCTGTTTTTT. The V call is TRBV7-2, the J call TRBJ2-2, with 11 nucleotides matching TRBD1. There are 16 residues in the CDR3. Trimming took 7 bases from V and 1 from J; bases not matched to a gene: 5. The germline gives CDR1 SGHTA, CDR2 FQGNSA.